The present T cell receptor (beta chain) was sequenced within a study of glioma-infiltrating T cells after dendritic cell vaccination. About the study: Dendritic cell vaccine was injected intradermally three times, biweekly.

The CDR3 extends over 16 amino acids. The V gene's germline CDR1 is MNHEY and CDR2 SMNVEV (reference sequence). After removal of 4 bases from V and 1 base from J, the junction contained 7 bases not matched to a gene. Regarding time point: after dendritic cell vaccination, including at tumor progression/relapse. All glioblastoma patients lacked an isocitrate dehydrogenase mutation. Up to about 2 ug genomic DNA was used for TCRB CDR3 amplification. The data were produced by immunoSEQ multiplex PCR, yet TCRdb's version contains in-frame clones alone and is incomplete. Of about 87,000 clones listed, roughly 80% were seen once; the top ten hold 6.8%. This clone showed up just a few times.

Sample: blood, taken after dendritic cell vaccination. This clonotype originated in a human donor with glioblastoma. The chain is built from TRBV27 and TRBJ2-7, with TRBD1 identical over 10 bases. The CDR3 DNA sequence: TGTGCCAGCAGTTCGGTTGGGACAGGGGTATCCTACGAGCAGTACTTC. It specifies CASSSVGTGVSYEQYF.